This T cell receptor (beta chain) was obtained from a study of beta chain features in type 1 diabetes. The CDR3 has 16 residues. Trimming shortened V by 2 bases and J by 4 bases, and 18 bases separated the two germline ends. The V gene's germline CDR1 is SGDLS and CDR2 YYNGEE. As every portion of the isolated RNA was reverse transcribed, the sequencing read expressed TCRB transcripts. The repertoire was sequenced with immunoSEQ multiplex PCR; TCRdb's copy has only in-frame clones and lacks some. Found here are 500,000 to 700,000 clones, 15% to 18% of them singletons; the top ten hold about 0.097%. Whole-study findings and limits: Shorter templates might be favored by PCR, and equally so in patients and in controls. The VDJ junctions of type 1 diabetes patients carried fewer insertions and more deletions. Naive, central memory and regulatory TCRB repertoires appeared more similar among patients than healthy donors. Whether HLA type affects TCRB rearrangement stayed undetermined in the present work.

As for this clone: What it binds is unknown.

Sample: naive CD4+ T cells from blood. The V call is TRBV9, the J call TRBJ1-2, with TRBD1 as a possible D gene (5 bases). This sequence was found in a man aged 18 to 29 in good health. CDR3 in DNA: TGTGCCAGCAGCGTCGATGAGGGACGAGAGGGCTATGGCTACACCTTC. Its protein is CASSVDEGREGYGYTF.